Included here is one TCR beta chain sequence, with context. The sample holds many counts of this clonotype. The specificity of this receptor is unknown. One base away there is no much larger clone; base qualities are not given. The junction shows trimming of 0 bases on V and 7 bases on J, plus 11 bases between the germline ends. From a lookup of the germline V gene, CDR1 and CDR2 are SGHRS and YFSETQ. The CDR3 contains 14 residues, cysteine and phenylalanine counted. Just the 42-base CDR3 DNA is kept, in frame starting at base 1. The data are from a study of T cells after yellow fever vaccination (dated by TCRdb to between 2018 and 2021). For the wider study: Libraries from fractions with low cell numbers were prepared with the SMART-Seq v4 Ultra Low Input RNA kit. Blood was drawn at multiple timepoints before and after primary and secondary immunization, with bulk PBMC replicates and cell subsets isolated. Two healthy male donors, one aged 18 to 30 and one aged 30 to 40 years, made up the cohort. To follow T-cell clones before and after primary and booster YFV17D yellow fever vaccination, bulk TCR alpha and beta repertoires were sequenced over time. What the study reported, not specific to this receptor: Computational filtering was required because FACS-sorted repertoires could contain abundant contaminating clonotypes from the bulk population. The study included only two donors, which limits how far the findings can be generalized. After the booster, most clones that had expanded after primary vaccination were detected again (around 96% of CD4 and 70% to 90% of CD8), suggesting broad maintenance of memory. Compared with the primary T-cell response, the secondary T-cell response was faster but weaker, reaching its peak on day 5 rather than on day 15. A small share of clonotypes occurred in both CD4 and CD8 compartments, likely arising from convergent recombination.

Synthesis of TCR cDNA relied on 5'RACE template switching, a step that introduced a universal primer site along with unique molecular identifiers. Priming of cDNA synthesis was performed from both the TCR alpha and TCR beta constant segments. Two PCR steps were used to amplify libraries, with sample barcodes and sequencing adapters being added in the second step. Libraries were sequenced on Illumina HiSeq 2500 (2x100 bp) or NovaSeq (2x150 bp). Per the original workflow: MIGEC handled demultiplexing of reads and collapsing into UMI consensus sequences, while MiXCR performed V(D)J alignment. Vaccine-responding clonotypes were defined with edgeR using replicate PBMC samples, requiring FDR below 0.01 and a log2 fold change above 5 up to day 15. Each bulk clonotype received a CD4 or CD8 identity based on whether the sequenced CD4 or CD8 repertoire contained that clonotype at higher abundance. TCRdb reworked the public reads: Q25 trimming with fastp, MiXCR clone assembly, productive beta chains retained. Records with the same CDR3 protein are collapsed into one entry carrying the most frequent genes and DNA. TCRdb assigned the V and J calls; the authors' analysis was not used. For this sample the table gives some 320,000 distinct CDR3 sequences, of which 7.5% to 9% were detected only once. The ten largest clonotypes hold roughly 18% of the sample.

This sample's treatment or condition label indicates: live attenuated yellow fever vaccine strain. At each blood-draw timepoint, two biological replicates of bulk PBMCs were collected. PBMCs were isolated from peripheral blood using a standard Ficoll-Paque protocol. TriZol was used to extract RNA from bulk PBMCs, CD4 and CD8 fractions, and dextramer-positive and dextramer-negative fractions. The receptor was derived from a man in his late teens or twenties who received the YFV17D yellow fever vaccine. This material consisted of PBMCs, taken on the day of the first yellow fever vaccination. Rearrangement joined TRBV5-1 to TRBJ2-4; the D gene remains uncertain. The DNA sequence reads TGCGCCAGCAGCTTGGAGACCCCTCAGAACATTCAGTACTTC. It translates to CASSLETPQNIQYF.